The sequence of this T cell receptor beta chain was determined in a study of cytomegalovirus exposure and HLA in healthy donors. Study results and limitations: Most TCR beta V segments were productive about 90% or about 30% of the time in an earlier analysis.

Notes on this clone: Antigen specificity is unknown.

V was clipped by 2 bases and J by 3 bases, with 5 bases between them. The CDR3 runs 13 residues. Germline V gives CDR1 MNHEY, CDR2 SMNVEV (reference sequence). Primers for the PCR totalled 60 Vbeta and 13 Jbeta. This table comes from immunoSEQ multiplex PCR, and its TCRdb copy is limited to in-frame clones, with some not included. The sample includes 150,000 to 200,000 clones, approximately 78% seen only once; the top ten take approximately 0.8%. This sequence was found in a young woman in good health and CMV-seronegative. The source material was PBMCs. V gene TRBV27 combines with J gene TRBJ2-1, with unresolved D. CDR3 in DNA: TGTGCCAGCAGTTTAGAACTCTACAATGAGCAGTTCTTC. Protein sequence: CASSLELYNEQFF.